A selection of T cell receptor beta chains follows, all from one sample in a study of CXCR4 blockade with PD-1 therapy in pancreatic cancer. The protocol was immunoSEQ multiplex PCR, while the TCRdb copy is restricted to in-frame clones and leaves out a portion. The sample consists of some 1,700 clones, around 36% of them appearing once. The sample comprised tumor tissue. The source is a human donor with pancreatic ductal adenocarcinoma. CDR3s include the opening cysteine and the closing phenylalanine or tryptophan. A D gene is named only where the DNA matches it firmly. Clone sizes are given selectively: once, few, many, or a class where the clone is expanded.

J: TRBJ1-2
V: TRBV18
size: .
length: 13
D: .
CDR3: CVSSPGTLDGYTF
DNA: TGTGTCAGCTCACCGGGCACCCTGGACGGCTACACCTTC

J: TRBJ2-5
V: TRBV18
size: .
length: 15
D: TRBD1
CDR3: CASSEGQGRMETQYF
DNA: TGTGCCAGCTCGGAGGGACAGGGGAGGATGGAGACCCAGTACTTC

J: TRBJ1-1
V: TRBV11-3
size: .
length: 14
D: .
CDR3: CASSFGAGNTEAFF
DNA: TGTGCCAGCAGCTTTGGGGCAGGGAACACTGAAGCTTTCTTT

J: TRBJ2-7
V: TRBV6-8
size: .
length: 15
D: .
CDR3: CASILVPQVTYEQYF
DNA: TGTGCCAGCATCCTTGTGCCGCAAGTCACCTACGAGCAGTACTTC

J: TRBJ2-2
V: TRBV19
size: .
length: 17
D: TRBD2
CDR3: CASSKGLAGGPTGELFF
DNA: TGTGCCAGTAGTAAAGGACTAGCGGGAGGGCCCACCGGGGAGCTGTTTTTT

J: TRBJ1-2
V: TRBV18
size: .
length: 13
D: .
CDR3: CASSPDTSYGYTF
DNA: TGTGCCAGCTCACCCGACACCTCCTATGGCTACACCTTC

J: TRBJ2-3
V: TRBV9
size: .
length: 13
D: .
CDR3: CASSRGLTDTQYF
DNA: TGTGCCAGCAGCAGGGGACTCACAGATACGCAGTATTTT

J: TRBJ2-7
V: TRBV11-3
size: few
length: 14
D: .
CDR3: CASSLGLTGYEQYF
DNA: TGTGCCAGCAGCTTAGGCCTGACGGGGTACGAGCAGTATTTC

J: TRBJ2-7
V: TRBV18
size: .
length: 15
D: TRBD1
CDR3: CASSPRATGGDEQYF
DNA: TGTGCCAGCTCACCACGGGCGACAGGGGGCGACGAGCAGTACTTC

J: TRBJ2-1
V: TRBV19
size: .
length: 15
D: TRBD2
CDR3: CASSIELAAYNEQFF
DNA: TGTGCCAGTAGTATAGAGCTAGCGGCTTACAATGAGCAGTTCTTC

J: TRBJ2-7
V: TRBV6-8
size: .
length: 15
D: .
CDR3: CASSSPGRTIHEQYF
DNA: TGTGCCAGCAGTTCGCCCGGTAGGACAATCCACGAGCAGTACTTC

J: TRBJ2-1
V: TRBV6-7
size: .
length: 16
D: TRBD2
CDR3: CASSLLTSGSSNEQFF
DNA: TGTGCCAGCAGCCTCCTGACTAGCGGGAGTTCTAATGAGCAGTTCTTC

J: TRBJ2-3
V: TRBV14
size: .
length: 13
D: .
CDR3: CASSQYRTDTQYF
DNA: TGTGCCAGCAGCCAATATAGAACAGATACGCAGTATTTT

J: TRBJ2-7
V: TRBV18
size: .
length: 15
D: TRBD1
CDR3: CASSSTGGAFYEQYF
DNA: TGTGCCAGCTCATCGACAGGGGGCGCATTCTACGAGCAGTACTTC

J: TRBJ2-5
V: TRBV11-3
size: few
length: 14
D: TRBD1
CDR3: CASSLGQTEETQYF
DNA: TGTGCCAGCAGCCTGGGACAGACCGAAGAGACCCAGTACTTC

J: TRBJ2-1
V: TRBV6-8
size: .
length: 16
D: .
CDR3: CASRKGWQGTYNEQFF
DNA: TGTGCCAGCAGAAAAGGGTGGCAGGGAACCTACAATGAGCAGTTCTTC

J: TRBJ2-1
V: TRBV25-1
size: few
length: 14
D: .
CDR3: CASSDGEGRGEQFF
DNA: TGTGCCAGCAGTGATGGCGAGGGGCGAGGTGAGCAGTTCTTC

J: TRBJ1-1
V: TRBV28
size: .
length: 16
D: TRBD1
CDR3: CASSMDRGMMNTEAFF
DNA: TGTGCCAGCAGTATGGACAGGGGTATGATGAACACTGAAGCTTTCTTT

J: TRBJ1-2
V: TRBV5-1
size: .
length: 15
D: .
CDR3: CASSLVPTVYYGYTF
DNA: TGCGCCAGCAGCTTGGTCCCCACAGTTTACTATGGCTACACCTTC

J: TRBJ2-1
V: TRBV2
size: .
length: 13
D: TRBD1
CDR3: CASSGQGAGEQFF
DNA: TGTGCCAGCAGTGGACAGGGGGCAGGTGAGCAGTTCTTC

J: TRBJ2-7
V: TRBV6-8
size: .
length: 12
D: .
CDR3: CASSYRASEQYF
DNA: TGTGCCAGCAGTTACAGGGCTAGCGAGCAGTACTTC

J: TRBJ1-2
V: TRBV11-3
size: few
length: 14
D: .
CDR3: CASSLGQAIPGYTF
DNA: TGTGCCAGCAGCTTAGGGCAGGCAATCCCTGGCTACACCTTC

J: TRBJ2-1
V: TRBV6-8
size: .
length: 13
D: .
CDR3: CATSWGRYNEQFF
DNA: TGTGCCACGTCGTGGGGACGATACAATGAGCAGTTCTTC

J: TRBJ1-5
V: TRBV18
size: .
length: 13
D: .
CDR3: CASSTATGQSQHF
DNA: TGTGCCAGCTCAACAGCGACTGGACAGTCCCAGCATTTT

J: TRBJ1-2
V: TRBV19
size: .
length: 14
D: TRBD1
CDR3: CATRPRQGESGYTF
DNA: TGTGCCACCCGGCCCCGACAGGGTGAAAGCGGCTACACCTTC

J: TRBJ1-4
V: TRBV30
size: .
length: 13
D: .
CDR3: CASPGTTNEKLFF
DNA: TGTGCCTCACCCGGGACAACTAATGAAAAACTGTTTTTT

J: TRBJ1-6
V: TRBV30
size: .
length: 14
D: .
CDR3: CAWSGGTENSPLHF
DNA: TGTGCCTGGAGTGGGGGAACAGAGAATTCACCCCTCCACTTT

J: TRBJ1-4
V: TRBV6-8
size: large
length: 13
D: .
CDR3: CASSYRANEKLFF
DNA: TGTGCCAGCAGTTACAGGGCCAATGAAAAACTGTTTTTT

J: TRBJ1-5
V: TRBV30
size: few
length: 16
D: TRBD1
CDR3: CAWRPLGTGESQPQHF
DNA: TGTGCCTGGAGGCCCCTAGGGACAGGGGAAAGCCAGCCCCAGCATTTT

J: TRBJ2-3
V: TRBV11-3
size: few
length: 16
D: TRBD2
CDR3: CASSWRPSGGADTQYF
DNA: TGTGCCAGCAGCTGGAGACCTAGCGGGGGGGCAGATACGCAGTATTTT

J: TRBJ2-4
V: TRBV19
size: .
length: 14
D: .
CDR3: CASSIRGGSSIQYF
DNA: TGTGCCAGTAGTATACGAGGGGGTTCGAGCATTCAGTACTTC

J: TRBJ1-1
V: TRBV6-8
size: .
length: 16
D: .
CDR3: CASSYLLEALNTEAFF
DNA: TGTGCCAGCAGTTACTTACTAGAGGCCTTGAACACTGAAGCTTTTTTT

J: TRBJ1-1
V: TRBV19
size: .
length: 14
D: TRBD1
CDR3: CASSIGQGLPEAFF
DNA: TGTGCCAGTAGTATAGGACAGGGGTTACCTGAAGCTTTCTTT

J: TRBJ1-2
V: TRBV15
size: .
length: 14
D: .
CDR3: CATSRENRNYGYTF
DNA: TGTGCCACCAGCAGAGAGAACAGGAACTATGGCTACACCTTC

J: TRBJ2-7
V: TRBV29-1
size: .
length: 12
D: TRBD1
CDR3: CSVLTGSYEQYF
DNA: TGCAGCGTTTTGACAGGGTCCTACGAGCAGTACTTC

J: TRBJ2-7
V: TRBV7-6
size: medium-sized
length: 14
D: TRBD1
CDR3: CASSPDRNSYEQYF
DNA: TGTGCTAGCAGCCCGGACAGGAACTCCTACGAGCAGTACTTC

J: TRBJ2-3
V: TRBV19
size: .
length: 11
D: .
CDR3: CATLTRDTQYF
DNA: TGTGCCACCCTAACACGAGATACGCAGTATTTT

J: TRBJ2-7
V: TRBV11-3
size: few
length: 15
D: .
CDR3: CASSSRGAGSYEQYF
DNA: TGTGCCAGCAGCTCTAGAGGGGCAGGCTCCTACGAGCAGTACTTC

J: TRBJ2-1
V: TRBV6-7
size: medium-sized
length: 16
D: TRBD2
CDR3: CASSYSGLAGVNEQFF
DNA: TGTGCCAGCAGTTACTCCGGACTAGCGGGGGTCAATGAGCAGTTCTTC

J: TRBJ2-1
V: TRBV19
size: .
length: 14
D: TRBD2
CDR3: CASSISGNGNEQFF
DNA: TGTGCCAGTAGCATTAGCGGGAATGGCAATGAGCAGTTCTTC

J: TRBJ2-7
V: TRBV6-8
size: few
length: 15
D: TRBD1
CDR3: CASRYGQESSYEQYF
DNA: TGTGCCAGCCGTTACGGACAGGAGAGCTCCTACGAGCAGTACTTC

J: TRBJ2-2
V: TRBV11-3
size: large
length: 15
D: .
CDR3: CASTLSRGMTGELFF
DNA: TGTGCCAGCACCCTGAGTCGAGGGATGACCGGGGAGCTGTTTTTT

J: TRBJ2-5
V: TRBV6-8
size: few
length: 14
D: .
CDR3: CASSDVTYQETQYF
DNA: TGTGCCAGCAGTGATGTTACATACCAAGAGACCCAGTACTTC

J: TRBJ1-1
V: TRBV14
size: .
length: 13
D: TRBD1
CDR3: CASSKIQGAVAFF
DNA: TGTGCCAGCAGCAAAATACAGGGGGCTGTTGCTTTCTTT

J: TRBJ2-1
V: TRBV14
size: .
length: 18
D: .
CDR3: CASSQALKGVSPYNEQFF
DNA: TGTGCCAGCAGCCAAGCTCTTAAAGGGGTCTCCCCCTACAATGAGCAGTTCTTC

J: TRBJ2-1
V: TRBV18
size: .
length: 15
D: .
CDR3: CASSPEGFSYNEQFF
DNA: TGTGCCAGCTCACCAGAGGGATTCTCCTACAATGAGCAGTTCTTC

J: TRBJ1-1
V: TRBV11-3
size: .
length: 14
D: .
CDR3: CASNPGPTGTEAFF
DNA: TGTGCCAGCAACCCGGGGCCAACGGGGACTGAAGCTTTCTTT

J: TRBJ2-3
V: TRBV18
size: .
length: 15
D: .
CDR3: CASSPLATSTDTQYF
DNA: TGTGCCAGCTCGCCTCTAGCGACTAGCACAGATACGCAGTATTTT

J: TRBJ2-1
V: TRBV11-3
size: medium-sized
length: 16
D: .
CDR3: CASSWEGRGPNNEQFF
DNA: TGTGCCAGCAGCTGGGAGGGCAGGGGGCCAAACAATGAGCAGTTCTTC

J: TRBJ2-5
V: TRBV30
size: large
length: 16
D: .
CDR3: CAWSVQGRGAQETQYF
DNA: TGTGCCTGGAGTGTACAGGGGAGGGGCGCCCAAGAGACCCAGTACTTC

J: TRBJ1-1
V: TRBV11-3
size: .
length: 14
D: .
CDR3: CASSLTDMNTEAFF
DNA: TGTGCCAGCAGCTTGACTGACATGAACACTGAAGCTTTCTTT

J: TRBJ1-4
V: TRBV19
size: .
length: 17
D: .
CDR3: CASSRRRGTASNEKLFF
DNA: TGTGCCAGTAGTAGACGTCGGGGAACAGCATCTAATGAAAAACTATTTTTT

J: TRBJ1-1
V: TRBV18
size: .
length: 15
D: .
CDR3: CASSPTGSPNTEAFF
DNA: TGTGCCAGCTCACCAACGGGGAGCCCAAACACTGAAGCTTTCTTT

J: TRBJ2-6
V: TRBV18
size: .
length: 17
D: TRBD1
CDR3: CASSRQGASSGANVLTF
DNA: TGTGCCAGCTCACGACAGGGGGCGTCCTCTGGGGCCAACGTCCTGACTTTC

J: TRBJ2-2
V: TRBV15
size: few
length: 17
D: .
CDR3: CATSRDLGGASTGELFF
DNA: TGTGCCACCAGCAGAGATCTGGGGGGGGCTAGCACCGGGGAGCTGTTTTTT

J: TRBJ1-3
V: TRBV28
size: .
length: 15
D: TRBD1
CDR3: CASSLPGTAGNTIYF
DNA: TGTGCCAGCAGTTTACCCGGGACAGCTGGAAACACCATATATTTT